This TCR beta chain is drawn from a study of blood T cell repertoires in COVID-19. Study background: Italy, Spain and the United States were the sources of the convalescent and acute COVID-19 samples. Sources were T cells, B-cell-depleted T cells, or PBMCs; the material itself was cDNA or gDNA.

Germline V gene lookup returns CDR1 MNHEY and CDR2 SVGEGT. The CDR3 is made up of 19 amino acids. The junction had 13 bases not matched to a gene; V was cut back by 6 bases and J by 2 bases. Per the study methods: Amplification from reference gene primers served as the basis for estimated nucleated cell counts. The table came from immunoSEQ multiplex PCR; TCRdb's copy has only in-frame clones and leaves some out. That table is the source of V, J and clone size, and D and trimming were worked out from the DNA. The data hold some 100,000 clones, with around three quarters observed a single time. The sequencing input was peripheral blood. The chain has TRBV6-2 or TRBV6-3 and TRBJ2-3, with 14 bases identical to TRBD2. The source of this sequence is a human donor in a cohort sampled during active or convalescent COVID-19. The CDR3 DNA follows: TGTGCCAGCAGCAAGATACCGGGACTAGCGGGGGAAATCACAGATACGCAGTATTTT. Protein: CASSKIPGLAGEITDTQYF.